The 17 T cell receptor beta chains presented below share a single source sample, sequenced in a study of OX40 agonist ivuxolimab in advanced cancers. TCRdb's copy holds only in-frame clones and misses some; the assay was immunoSEQ multiplex PCR. The table lists around 46,000 clones, about four fifths of them singletons. The source material was CD4+ or CD8+ T cells sorted from blood, sampled in a trial of the OX40 agonist ivuxolimab. The receptors stem from an adult with an advanced solid tumor such as melanoma, head and neck, liver or kidney cancer.

This sequence joins TRBV2 and TRBJ1-2; possible D gene TRBD1, 5 bases. Trimming removed 9 bases from V and 4 bases from J, with 12 bases in between. CDR3 size: 12 residues. CDR1 SNHLY and CDR2 FYNNEI come from the germline V gene. The CDR3 DNA sequence: TGTGCCAGTGTACAGGAATCCTATGGCTACACCTTC. Protein product: CASVQESYGYTF.

The chain combines TRBV5-6 with TRBJ2-7; TRBD1 might be the D (5 bases). CDR3 length equals 15 residues. CDR1 SGHDT and CDR2 YYEEEE come from the germline V gene. Trimming removed 4 bases from V and 2 bases from J, with 16 bases in between. This chain's CDR3 is CASSTPDSAAYEQYF. The CDR3 DNA sequence: TGTGCCAGCAGCACCCCCGACAGCGCAGCCTACGAGCAGTACTTC.

This chain uses TRBV5-5 with TRBJ2-3; no firm D call. This CDR3 comprises 13 residues. Between the trimmed V and J ends, which lost 7 bases and 2 bases, there was a span of 11 bases. CDR1 and CDR2 (germline): SGHKS, YYEKEE (reference sequence). The CDR3 DNA reads as TGTGCCAGCGCTACCTTTACCACAGATACGCAGTATTTT. Residues: CASATFTTDTQYF.

The chain uses TRBV11-2 and TRBJ2-1; D gene ambiguous. CDR1 is SGHAT, CDR2 FQNNGV, per germline. The CDR3 runs to 17 residues. Trimming shortened V by 5 bases and J by 0 bases, and 17 bases separated the two germline ends. CDR3 nucleotides: TGTGCCAGCAGCCTAAGGGCAGGTCCGAGCTCCTACAATGAGCAGTTCTTC. Amino acids: CASSLRAGPSSYNEQFF.

This clone is a singleton in its sample. CDR3 amino acids: CASSRTRGGYTF. Written as DNA, the CDR3 is TGTGCCAGCAGCCGAACCAGGGGGGGCTACACCTTC. The chain employs TRBV11-2 and TRBJ1-2; the match to TRBD1 covers 7 bases. J gave up 8 bases and V 5 bases, and 5 bases lay outside the gene matches. Germline CDR1 is SGHAT and CDR2 is FQNNGV. The CDR3 is 12 residues long.

The J gene is TRBJ1-2, the V gene TRBV5-8; a possible D gene is TRBD1 (5 bases). CDR1 is SGHTS, CDR2 YDEGEE, per germline. V dropped 0 bases and J dropped 1 base, with 7 bases sitting between them. The CDR3 loop spans 14 amino acids. The CDR3 here is CASSLDRNNYGYTF. In nucleotides, the CDR3 is TGTGCCAGCAGCTTGGACAGGAATAACTATGGCTACACCTTC.

The rearrangement uses TRBV30 and TRBJ1-1; D gene uncertain. The CDR3 totals 13 residues. Trimming took 2 bases from V and 0 from J, leaving 7 bases between them. Looked up from germline, CDR1 is GTSNPN and CDR2 is SVGIG (reference sequence). The CDR3 DNA sequence: TGTGCCTGGAGTTTCGGTGTGAACACTGAAGCTTTCTTT. It yields the protein CAWSFGVNTEAFF. Combining the CDR3 with reference TRBV30 and TRBJ1-1 gives the whole variable domain SQTIHQWPATLVQPVGSPLSLECTVEGTSNPNLYWYRQAAGRGLQLLFYSVGIGQISSEVPQNLSASRPQDRQFILSSKKLLLSDSGFYLCAWSFGVNTEAFFGQGTRLTVV.

In DNA, the CDR3 is TGTGCCAGCACCCTAGACAGGGGGACAGATACGCAGTATTTT. Translation: CASTLDRGTDTQYF. This chain connects TRBV5-8 to TRBJ2-3; 9 bases agree with TRBD1. Germline V gene data show CDR1 as SGHTS and CDR2 as YDEGEE. The CDR3 contains 14 residues. V lost 6 bases and J lost 3; bases outside the gene matches: 5.

The chain carries TRBV4-2 and TRBJ1-3; D ambiguous. Germline CDR1 is LGHNA and CDR2 is YNFKEQ. Trimming left V 6 bases short and J 0 bases short, with 12 bases between. This CDR3 has 15 amino acids. CDR3 nucleotide sequence: TGTGCCAGCAGGGAGACAAGGAGCTCTGGAAACACCATATATTTT. It codes for CASRETRSSGNTIYF.

J is TRBJ1-1 and V is TRBV14, with no clear D. CDR1 and CDR2 (germline): SGHDN, FVKESK. The CDR3 is 13 residues long. Trimming took off 1 base at V and 1 base at J, with 4 bases between the two ends. The CDR3 sequence is CASSQGGNTEAFF. The CDR3, as DNA: TGTGCCAGCAGCCAAGGGGGGAACACTGAAGCTTTCTTT.

CDR3 region: CASGLVRQEGARNQPQHF. The DNA of the CDR3 is TGTGCTAGTGGTTTGGTACGGCAGGAAGGGGCCCGCAATCAGCCCCAGCATTTT. The chain has TRBV12-5 and TRBJ1-5, with D possibly TRBD1 on 5 matching bases. The V gene lost 0 bases and the J gene lost 2 bases, with 17 bases spanning the gap. Germline assignment: CDR1 LGHNT and CDR2 FRNRAP. CDR3 size: 18 residues.

The rearrangement links TRBV7-9 to TRBJ1-1; D is unresolved. The CDR3 runs 15 residues. With 1 base removed from V and 1 base from J, the gap between germline ends came to 10 bases. Looked up from germline, CDR1 is SEHNR and CDR2 is FQNEAQ (reference sequence). CDR3 sequence: CASSLDSGRNTEAFF. The DNA for the CDR3 is TGTGCCAGCAGCTTAGACTCGGGCAGGAACACTGAAGCTTTCTTT.

The rearrangement links TRBV21-1 to TRBJ1-2; the table's TRBD1 call for D was not verified on the DNA. TRBV21-1 is labeled a pseudogene. The CDR3 sequence is 14 residues long. The CDR3 nucleotides read TGTGCCGGTGTACCGGGACAAAATAACTATGGCTACACCTTC. It is translated as CAGVPGQNNYGYTF.

This rearrangement joins TRBV6-5 to TRBJ1-2; 7 nucleotides agree with TRBD1. The CDR3 contains 14 residues. V was pared by 4 bases and J by 3 bases, with 5 bases of the junction left unmatched. CDR1 and CDR2 (germline): MNHEY, SVGAGI. The CDR3 DNA reads TGTGCCAGCAGTTCCGGGACAGATTACTATGGCTACACCTTC. Residues: CASSSGTDYYGYTF.

The chain couples TRBV4-2 to TRBJ1-2; the D gene is possibly TRBD1 (5 bases). V was cut by 0 bases and J by 3 bases, with 11 bases left in between. CDR3 length: 15 amino acids. CDR1 and CDR2 (germline): LGHNA, YNFKEQ. CDR3 bases: TGTGCCAGCAGCCAAGAGAGGGGCCAGCACTATGGCTACACCTTC. Protein product: CASSQERGQHYGYTF.

V usage is TRBV18 and J usage is TRBJ2-5; a possible D gene is TRBD2 (5 bases). The CDR3 is made up of 13 amino acids. The ends were cut back, 3 bases at V and 10 bases at J, with 15 bases in the middle. CDR1 KGHSH and CDR2 LQKENI come from the germline V gene. The chain's CDR3 is CASSPTLESDQYF. CDR3 sequence (DNA): TGTGCCAGCTCACCGACACTAGAGAGTGACCAGTACTTC.

This clone turned up a few times. For the CDR3, the DNA is TGTGCCAGCAGCTCCGTTGGGGGCTCACCCCTCCACTTT. Translated: CASSSVGGSPLHF. The chain uses TRBV11-2 and TRBJ1-6; TRBD1 is a possible D gene (6 bases). The V end lost 4 bases, the J end lost 10 bases, and 11 bases lay between the germline ends. There are 13 residues in the CDR3. The V gene's germline CDR1 is SGHAT and CDR2 FQNNGV.